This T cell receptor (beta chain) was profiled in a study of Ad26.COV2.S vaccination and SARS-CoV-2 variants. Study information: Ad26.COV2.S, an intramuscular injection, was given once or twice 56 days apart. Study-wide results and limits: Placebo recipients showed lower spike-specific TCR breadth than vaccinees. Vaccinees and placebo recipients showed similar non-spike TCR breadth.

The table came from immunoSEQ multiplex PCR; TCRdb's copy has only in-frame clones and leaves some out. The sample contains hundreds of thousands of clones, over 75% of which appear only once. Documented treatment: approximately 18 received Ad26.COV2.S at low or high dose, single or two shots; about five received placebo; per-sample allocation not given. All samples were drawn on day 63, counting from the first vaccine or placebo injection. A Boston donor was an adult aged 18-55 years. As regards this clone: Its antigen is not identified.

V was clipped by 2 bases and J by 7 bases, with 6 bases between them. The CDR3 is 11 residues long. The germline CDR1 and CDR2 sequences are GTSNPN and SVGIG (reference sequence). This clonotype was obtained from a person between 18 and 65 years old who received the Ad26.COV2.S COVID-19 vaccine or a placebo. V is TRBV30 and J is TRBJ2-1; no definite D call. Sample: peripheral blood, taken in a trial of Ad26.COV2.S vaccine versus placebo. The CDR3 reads CAWSSLNEQFF. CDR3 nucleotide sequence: TGTGCCTGGAGTAGTCTAAATGAGCAGTTCTTC.